Presented here are 10 T cell receptor beta chains from one specimen sequenced in a study of T cell responses to AZD1222 COVID-19 vaccine. Clones were sequenced by immunoSEQ multiplex PCR, and TCRdb holds only the in-frame ones, with some missing. The data contain some 120,000 clones, roughly 88% of them singletons. The material sequenced was peripheral blood, taken 28 days after the second AZD1222 dose. These receptor sequences come from an adult who received the AZD1222 COVID-19 vaccine.

The CDR3 DNA sequence: TGCAGTGCTAGTGGCGGGGGCGCTGGAAACACCATATATTTT. Translating gives CSASGGGAGNTIYF. This chain connects TRBV20-1 to TRBJ1-3, with a weak D call TRBD1 (6 bases). Germline CDR1 reads DFQATT; CDR2 reads SNEGSKA (reference sequence). Trimming pared 3 bases from V and 2 bases from J, leaving 11 bases between. The CDR3 length is 14 residues.

This clone appeared a few times. The chain recombines TRBV28 with TRBJ2-1; 12 nucleotides line up with TRBD2. CDR1 is MDHEN and CDR2 is SYDVKM in the germline V gene. V was pared by 5 bases and J by 6 bases, with 5 bases of the junction left unmatched. The CDR3 is 15 residues long. CDR3: CASSVTSGGPNEQFF. The CDR3 coding sequence is TGTGCCAGCAGTGTAACTAGCGGGGGGCCCAATGAGCAGTTCTTC.

The chain has TRBV19 and TRBJ1-6; D ambiguous. In germline, CDR1 is LNHDA, CDR2 SQIVND (reference sequence). The CDR3 sequence is 13 residues long. V lost 2 bases, J lost 6 bases, and 5 bases lay in between. For the CDR3, the DNA is TGTGCCAGTAGTATAACGGGTAATTCACCCCTCCACTTT. Its translation: CASSITGNSPLHF.

This clone was counted ten times or more. This rearrangement joins TRBV5-1 to TRBJ1-1, with 7 bases fitting TRBD1. The CDR3 spans 13 residues. From germline, CDR1 is SGHRS and CDR2 YFSETQ. With 3 bases clipped from V and 6 bases from J, the junction kept 5 bases outside the gene matches. DNA of the CDR3: TGCGCCAGCAGCTCTACAGGGGTTCCTGAAGCTTTCTTT. This gives the protein CASSSTGVPEAFF.

The V gene is TRBV10-3, the J gene TRBJ1-2, with 9 bases identical to TRBD1. Trimming removed 10 bases from V and 8 bases from J; junction bases left unmatched: 8. CDR3 length: 12 residues. The germline V gene has CDR1 ENHRY and CDR2 SYGVKD. The CDR3 loop is CARGDREKGYTF. The DNA for the CDR3 is TGTGCCAGGGGGGACAGGGAAAAGGGCTACACCTTC.

This clone was recorded at least ten times. The genes are TRBV28 and TRBJ1-6; 7 bases agree with TRBD1. The CDR3 consists of 13 residues. V gave up 5 bases and J gave up 6 bases; unmatched junction bases: 1. From germline, CDR1 is MDHEN and CDR2 SYDVKM. The CDR3 DNA sequence: TGTGCCAGCAGTAGGGACAGTAATTCACCCCTCCACTTT. Amino acid sequence: CASSRDSNSPLHF.

This chain joins TRBV7-2 and TRBJ1-1; 7 bases fit TRBD1. Germline V CDR1 and CDR2: SGHTA, FQGNSA. The CDR3 extends over 17 amino acids. V shed 3 bases, J shed 0 bases, and the junction held 10 bases outside the gene matches. CDR3 amino acids: CASSFDLATGLNTEAFF. Here the CDR3 DNA reads TGTGCCAGCAGCTTCGACCTTGCGACAGGGCTGAACACTGAAGCTTTCTTT.

The CDR3 DNA reads as TGTGCCAGCAGCTTAGCGCGACAGGCGGTAGAAAAACTGTTTTTT. Translation: CASSLARQAVEKLFF. The V gene is TRBV7-2, the J gene TRBJ1-4; possible D gene TRBD1, 6 bases. The CDR3 is made up of 15 amino acids. With 0 bases removed from V and 8 bases from J, the gap between germline ends came to 13 bases. Germline loops: CDR1 SGHTA, CDR2 FQGNSA.

The rearrangement links TRBV11-2 to TRBJ2-1; TRBD1 aligns across 7 bases. The germline gives CDR1 SGHAT, CDR2 FQNNGV. This CDR3 is built from 16 residues. Losses at the gene ends were 5 bases for V and 2 bases for J; bases not matched to a gene: 9. The CDR3 is CASSLRTGNTYNEQFF. CDR3 sequence (DNA): TGTGCCAGCAGCCTCCGGACAGGTAACACCTACAATGAGCAGTTCTTC.

The V gene is TRBV4-1, the J gene TRBJ2-2; weak D call: TRBD1 (6 bases). The CDR3 runs to 14 residues. The V and J ends lost 1 base and 4 bases respectively, with 7 bases between them. Germline V gene sequence: CDR1 MGHRA, CDR2 YSYEKL. In nucleotides, the CDR3 is TGCGCCAGCAGCCAAGTGGACAGCACCGGGGAGCTGTTTTTT. Protein: CASSQVDSTGELFF.